This T cell receptor beta chain was observed in a study of Ad26.COV2.S vaccination and SARS-CoV-2 variants. The treatment here: roughly 20 received Ad26.COV2.S at low or high dose, single or two shots; several received placebo; per-sample allocation not given. Day 63 after the first injection of vaccine or placebo was the sampling time. Recruitment in Boston yielded a donor of adult age, 18-55 years. With 3 bases removed from V and 4 bases from J, the gap between germline ends came to 4 bases. The CDR3 contains 11 residues. Germline-derived CDR1 and CDR2 are DFQATT and SNEGSKA (reference sequence). Study-wide results and caveats: For non-spike TCRs, breadth in vaccine recipients resembled that in placebo recipients. Analytic work on TCR breadth and depth might have understated the full extent of total T cell responses. Reported findings describe substantial breadth in spike-specific CD8+ and CD4+ T cell responses following vaccination.

Remarks on this clone: Its antigen is not known.

TCRdb's table, derived via immunoSEQ multiplex PCR, lists solely in-frame clones and lacks some. The sample lists about 440,000 clones; 90% were seen once. The rearrangement joins TRBV20-1 to TRBJ1-5; D gene ambiguous. The sequence was collected from a person between 18 and 65 years old who received the Ad26.COV2.S COVID-19 vaccine or a placebo. Sequenced here: peripheral blood, sampled in a trial of Ad26.COV2.S vaccine versus placebo. The CDR3 DNA sequence: TGCAGTGCTAGTACTAATCAGCCCCAGCATTTT. Residues: CSASTNQPQHF.